The 8 T cell receptor beta chains below all came from one sample that was sequenced in a study of T cell responses to AZD1222 COVID-19 vaccine. Only in-frame clones appear in the TCRdb table, and some are missing; sequencing was by immunoSEQ multiplex PCR. The sample yields approximately 140,000 clones, about 90% seen once. Sequencing used peripheral blood, obtained 28 days after the second AZD1222 dose. The source is an adult who received the AZD1222 COVID-19 vaccine.

The chain carries TRBV10-1 and TRBJ1-5, with D possibly TRBD1 on 5 matching bases. Germline V gene sequence: CDR1 WNHNN, CDR2 SYGVQD (reference sequence). Trimming removed 4 bases at V and 7 bases at J, with 8 bases between. CDR3 size: 12 residues. The CDR3: CASSVGTQPQHF. As DNA, the CDR3 is TGCGCCAGCAGTGTCGGGACGCAGCCCCAGCATTTT.

The rearrangement uses TRBV15 and TRBJ1-2, with D maybe TRBD1 (5 bases). The V end lost 0 bases, the J end lost 7 bases, and 6 bases lay between the germline ends. CDR3 length: 12 amino acids. Germline CDR1 reads LNHNV; CDR2 reads YYDKDF (reference sequence). CDR3 amino acids: CATSREGVGYTF. In DNA, the CDR3 is TGTGCCACCAGCAGAGAGGGGGTTGGCTACACCTTC. The full variable domain, completed using reference TRBV15 and TRBJ1-2, is DAMVIQNPRYQVTQFGKPVTLSCSQTLNHNVMYWYQQKSSQAPKLLFHYYDKDFNNEADTPDNFQSRRPNTSFCFLDIRSPGLGDTAMYLCATSREGVGYTFGSGTRLTVV.

The CDR3 sequence is CASSWTGGRSYGYTF. The CDR3 nucleotides are TGTGCCAGCAGCTGGACAGGGGGCAGGAGCTATGGCTACACCTTC. V and J are TRBV2 and TRBJ1-2; 11 bases agree with TRBD1. The CDR3 has 15 residues. Trimming removed 6 bases from V and 4 bases from J; junction bases left unmatched: 7. Germline values: CDR1 SNHLY, CDR2 FYNNEI.

J is TRBJ1-5 and V is TRBV5-6; no firm D call. Per the germline V gene, CDR1 is SGHDT and CDR2 is YYEEEE. V was pared by 1 base and J by 3 bases, with 11 bases between. This CDR3 spans 15 amino acids. Here the CDR3 reads CASSLSGFANQPQHF. In DNA, the CDR3 is TGTGCCAGCAGCTTGTCGGGGTTTGCCAATCAGCCCCAGCATTTT.

The V and J genes are TRBV6-5 and TRBJ1-2, with D unclear. V was trimmed by 8 bases and J by 4 bases, leaving 11 bases between them. CDR1 is MNHEY, CDR2 SVGAGI, per germline. The CDR3 runs 12 residues. The CDR3 here is CASGPEGYGYTF. DNA for the CDR3: TGTGCCAGCGGGCCGGAGGGCTATGGCTACACCTTC.

The chain has TRBV5-1 and TRBJ1-2; D is ambiguous. Per the germline V gene, CDR1 is SGHRS and CDR2 is YFSETQ. The CDR3 is made up of 14 amino acids. Deletions cut 5 bases from V and 7 bases from J, with 18 bases between. CDR3 sequence (DNA): TGCGCCAGCAGAGGTGTAGATCCACTTAGTGGCTACACCTTC. Protein: CASRGVDPLSGYTF. Full variable domain (remainder filled in from reference TRBV5-1 and TRBJ1-2): KAGVTQTPRYLIKTRGQQVTLSCSPISGHRSVSWYQQTPGQGLQFLFEYFSETQRNKGNFPGRFSGRQFSNSRSEMNVSTLELGDSALYLCASRGVDPLSGYTFGSGTRLTVV.

This clone has just one count. The chain uses TRBV18 and TRBJ1-6; 10 bases match TRBD1. Germline V gene data show CDR1 as KGHSH and CDR2 as LQKENI. The CDR3 spans 17 residues. J lost 10 bases, V lost 2 bases, and 11 bases had no gene match. CDR3 region: CASSPRGTGVGKSPLHF. In DNA form, the CDR3 reads TGTGCCAGCTCACCAAGGGGGACAGGGGTCGGTAAATCACCCCTCCACTTT.

Of note for this clone: Other DNA sequences from this sample encode an identical CDR3 as well. The chain couples TRBV6-1 to TRBJ2-5, with unresolved D. The ends were cut back, 1 base at V and 5 bases at J, with 2 bases in the middle. This CDR3 spans 11 amino acids. Germline assignment: CDR1 MNHNS and CDR2 SASEGT. CDR3 amino acids: CASSEGETQYF. Written as DNA, the CDR3 is TGTGCCAGCAGTGAAGGGGAGACCCAGTACTTC.